This T cell receptor (beta chain) originates from a study of CD8 T cells in Susac syndrome. A note on this clonotype: The antigen remains undetermined.

The multiple sclerosis controls consisted of treatment-naive patients with relapsing-remitting disease, either stable or active. Purification of the CD8+ and CD4+ T cells relied on negative isolation, and TEMRA cells underwent FACS enrichment. Study observations and caveats: An acknowledgment was made by the study that its TCR sequencing and HLA analysis involved relatively few individuals.

It was with random hexamers that about 0.45 to 1 ug RNA was reverse transcribed. Across 54 Vbeta and 13 Jbeta, TCR beta CDR3 was amplified with immunoSEQ multiplex PCR. TCRdb fed the immunoSEQ multiplex PCR reads into MiXCR, producing one record per CDR3 protein. The table shows over 300,000 distinct CDR3 sequences, with 92% occurring only once. Trimming removed 6 bases from V and 4 bases from J, with 13 bases in between. Germline-derived CDR1 and CDR2 are SQVTM and ANQGSEA. The CDR3 length is 14 residues. Sequencing was carried out using CD4+ T cells from PBMCs. This TCR derives from a human donor with multiple sclerosis. The genes are TRBV29-1 and TRBJ2-6, with a weak D call TRBD1 (6 bases). In DNA, the CDR3 is TGCAGCGTAGATGGGACATCAGGGGCCAACGTCCTGACTTTC. This translates into CSVDGTSGANVLTF.